This T cell receptor beta chain was identified in a study of blood T cells in healthy people across ages. Together with a sample-barcoded 5' primer, a J-beta primer mix was included in a second PCR lasting about 7 to 11 cycles. TCRdb ran MiXCR on the 5' RACE reads and lists one entry per CDR3 protein. In the table there are about 1,400,000 distinct CDR3 sequences, around 59% of which are singletons. Study-level findings and limits: Total diversity from one million sequenced T cells was likely underestimated. Bulk PBMC profiling left naive and antigen-experienced comparisons inconclusive.

Comments on this clonotype: The antigen is undetermined.

The CDR3 spans 16 residues. Trimming at V came to 0 bases and at J to 1 base, leaving 5 bases not matched to a gene. CDR1 is LGHNA, CDR2 YNFKEQ, per germline. The study recruited healthy Caucasian donors from Russia who were aged roughly 6 to 90. Source material: blood. The source is a man between 18 and 35 years old in good health. J is TRBJ2-7 and V is TRBV4-2; the match to TRBD2 covers 8 bases. CDR3 loop: CASSQDTSSGSYEQYF. In DNA form, the CDR3 reads TGTGCCAGCAGCCAAGATACGTCTAGCGGGTCCTACGAGCAGTACTTC.